These 24 T cell receptor beta chains were sequenced from one sample in a study of cytomegalovirus exposure and HLA in healthy donors. Primers for the PCR totalled 60 Vbeta and 13 Jbeta. Sequencing used immunoSEQ multiplex PCR; TCRdb keeps in-frame clones, though not all of them. The top ten hold approximately 2.6% of the sample, which has around 90,000 clones, approximately 80% seen once. Input material: PBMCs. Every receptor here comes from a man aged 25-40 years in good health and CMV-seronegative.

The table lists this clone with a few counts. This chain connects TRBV5-1 to TRBJ1-4; 8 bases fit TRBD1. CDR3 length: 15 residues. Trimming took 4 bases from V and 3 from J; bases not matched to a gene: 5. The germline gives CDR1 SGHRS, CDR2 YFSETQ. The CDR3 spells CASSGTGVANEKLFF. For the CDR3, the DNA is TGCGCCAGCAGCGGGACAGGAGTGGCTAATGAAAAACTGTTTTTT.

V is TRBV6-1 and J is TRBJ2-7; weak D call: TRBD2 (5 bases). Germline V CDR1 and CDR2: MNHNS, SASEGT. V was pared by 4 bases and J by 0 bases, with 10 bases between. This CDR3 region has 14 residues. The CDR3 here is CASSARAVSYEQYF. The CDR3 nucleotides read TGTGCCAGCAGTGCGAGGGCGGTCTCCTACGAGCAGTACTTC.

The chain links TRBV6-4 to TRBJ1-5, with D perhaps matching TRBD1 (5 bases). Germline V gene sequence: CDR1 MRHNA, CDR2 SNTAGT. CDR3 size: 13 residues. Trimming left V 3 bases short and J 4 bases short, with 7 bases between. The CDR3 sequence is CASSEGQNQPQHF. The CDR3 DNA is TGTGCCAGCAGTGAGGGGCAGAATCAGCCCCAGCATTTT.

The chain couples TRBV7-9 to TRBJ1-4; tentatively, D is TRBD1 (5 bases). Trimming shortened V by 5 bases and J by 3 bases, and 13 bases separated the two germline ends. There are 15 residues in the CDR3. The germline V gene encodes CDR1 SEHNR and CDR2 FQNEAQ (reference sequence). CDR3 in DNA: TGTGCCAGCAGCCCCCGATGGGACTCTAATGAAAAACTGTTTTTT. Its translation is CASSPRWDSNEKLFF.

This chain joins TRBV14 and TRBJ2-6; TRBD1 matches 7 bases. The V gene end was trimmed by 6 bases and the J gene end by 11 bases; junction bases not matched to a gene: 7. Germline-derived CDR1 and CDR2 are SGHDN and FVKESK. CDR3 length equals 13 residues. CDR3 amino acids: CASRLQGFDVLTF. The CDR3 coding sequence is TGTGCCAGCAGATTACAGGGGTTCGACGTCCTGACTTTC.

The V gene is TRBV19, the J gene TRBJ1-2, with a weak D call TRBD1 (6 bases). V lost 9 bases and J lost 1, with 12 bases in between. Per the germline V gene, CDR1 is LNHDA and CDR2 is SQIVND (reference sequence). The CDR3 consists of 13 residues. The CDR3 bases are TGTGCCAGCAAGGACAGCCTTAACTATGGCTACACCTTC. Encoded protein: CASKDSLNYGYTF.

The chain is built from TRBV2 and TRBJ1-2, with D perhaps matching TRBD1 (6 bases). CDR1 and CDR2 from the germline V gene are SNHLY and FYNNEI. This CDR3 region has 13 residues. V lost 1 base and J lost 5, with 8 bases in between. The CDR3 sequence: CASSEVRGYGYTF. In DNA, the CDR3 is TGTGCCAGCAGTGAAGTCAGGGGTTATGGCTACACCTTC. Complete variable domain (other parts from reference TRBV2 and TRBJ1-2): EPEVTQTPSHQVTQMGQEVILRCVPISNHLYFYWYRQILGQKVEFLVSFYNNEISEKSEIFDDQFSVERPDGSNFTLKIRSTKLEDSAMYFCASSEVRGYGYTFGSGTRLTVV.

This clone was counted once. This sequence joins TRBV6-6 and TRBJ1-2, with 7 bases identical to TRBD1. The length of the CDR3 is 14 residues. Losses at the gene ends were 0 bases for V and 8 bases for J; bases not matched to a gene: 6. Germline V gene data show CDR1 as MNHNY and CDR2 as SVGAGI (reference sequence). The CDR3 spells CASSYSTGRVGYTF. DNA for the CDR3: TGTGCCAGCAGTTACTCGACAGGGAGAGTAGGCTACACCTTC.

V and J are TRBV30 and TRBJ2-2; TRBD2 might be the D (6 bases). CDR1 and CDR2 from the germline V gene are GTSNPN and SVGIG (reference sequence). This CDR3 comprises 16 residues. V shed 3 bases and J shed 2 bases, with 16 bases lying between them. In DNA, the CDR3 is TGTGCCTGGAGGGGGGGAGGCAGCATAAACACCGGGGAGCTGTTTTTT. The encoded protein is CAWRGGGSINTGELFF.

V usage is TRBV2 and J usage is TRBJ2-7; TRBD1 aligns across 7 bases. This CDR3 is built from 13 residues. Germline loops: CDR1 SNHLY, CDR2 FYNNEI. The trim removed 5 bases at V and 5 bases at J, leaving 6 bases unmatched. The CDR3 loop is CASSPTGVNEQYF. Written as DNA, the CDR3 is TGTGCCAGCAGTCCAACAGGGGTGAACGAGCAGTACTTC.

V usage is TRBV29-1 and J usage is TRBJ1-1, with D perhaps TRBD1 (5 bases). Trimming stripped 7 bases from V and 3 bases from J, with 18 bases between. There are 14 residues in the CDR3. CDR1 and CDR2 (germline): SQVTM, ANQGSEA. The CDR3 DNA reads TGCAGCGCTAAGCAGGGTTCGTTGGACACTGAAGCTTTCTTT. This gives the protein CSAKQGSLDTEAFF. Using reference TRBV29-1 and TRBJ1-1 for the parts outside the CDR3, the full variable domain is SAVISQKPSRDICQRGTSLTIQCQVDSQVTMMFWYRQQPGQSLTLIATANQGSEATYESGFVIDKFPISRPNLTFSTLTVSNMSPEDSSIYLCSAKQGSLDTEAFFGQGTRLTVV.

This sequence joins TRBV18 and TRBJ2-7, with TRBD2 matching over 9 bases. V trimming: 2 bases; J trimming: 0 bases; junction bases outside the gene matches: 11. CDR3 size: 18 residues. Germline CDR1 reads KGHSH; CDR2 reads LQKENI. CDR3 bases: TGTGCCAGCTCACCAACTGCGCCCGGGCGGGGGGGCTCCTACGAGCAGTACTTC. Its protein product is CASSPTAPGRGGSYEQYF. The full variable domain, in which reference TRBV18 and TRBJ2-7 provide the parts outside the CDR3, is NAGVMQNPRHLVRRRGQEARLRCSPMKGHSHVYWYRQLPEEGLKFMVYLQKENIIDESGMPKERFSAEFPKEGPSILRIQQVVRGDSAAYFCASSPTAPGRGGSYEQYFGPGTRLTVT.

This rearrangement joins TRBV2 to TRBJ1-1; 10 nucleotides align to TRBD1. CDR3 size: 16 residues. Looked up from germline, CDR1 is SNHLY and CDR2 is FYNNEI. Unmatched junction bases numbered 7, after V lost 6 bases and J lost 0 bases. The CDR3 spells CASSDLTGGLNTEAFF. In DNA, the CDR3 is TGTGCCAGCAGCGACCTGACAGGGGGCTTGAACACTGAAGCTTTCTTT.

This clone has a handful of counts. The chain has TRBV27 and TRBJ2-2; the D gene is possibly TRBD1 (5 bases). V was cut by 0 bases and J by 4 bases, with 12 bases left in between. Germline V gene sequence: CDR1 MNHEY, CDR2 SMNVEV (reference sequence). The CDR3 runs 16 residues. DNA of the CDR3: TGTGCCAGCAGTTTATCGTCAGGGTCGGGCACCGGGGAGCTGTTTTTT. It yields the protein CASSLSSGSGTGELFF.

The chain links TRBV6-1 to TRBJ1-2; 7 nucleotides line up with TRBD1. J gave up 5 bases and V 1 base, and 7 bases lay outside the gene matches. The CDR3 has 15 amino acids. Germline CDR1 is MNHNS and CDR2 is SASEGT. The CDR3 loop reads CASSEGQGTSYGYTF. The CDR3 region has the DNA TGTGCCAGCAGTGAAGGACAGGGCACGTCTTATGGCTACACCTTC.

The chain carries TRBV6-1 and TRBJ1-6; D gene unclear. CDR1 is MNHNS and CDR2 is SASEGT in the germline V gene. The V end lost 3 bases, the J end lost 0 bases, and 15 bases lay between the germline ends. This CDR3 region has 18 residues. The CDR3 bases are TGTGCCAGCAGTGATAGTTTTGAGGGAAGCTCCTATAATTCACCCCTCCACTTT. This translates into CASSDSFEGSSYNSPLHF.

The chain combines TRBV10-1 with TRBJ2-7; 10 bases are a match to TRBD1. After removal of 3 bases from V and 1 base from J, the junction contained 6 bases not matched to a gene. Germline loops: CDR1 WNHNN, CDR2 SYGVQD (reference sequence). This CDR3 contains 16 residues. The CDR3 DNA is TGCGCCAGCAGTGACTCGGAGGACAGGGGGTCCTACGAGCAGTACTTC. Protein: CASSDSEDRGSYEQYF.

This clone was seen only a few times. The chain carries TRBV23-1 and TRBJ1-5; tentatively, D is TRBD1 (6 bases). TRBV23-1 is given ORF status, its function remaining uncertain. V shed 4 bases and J shed 2 bases, with 18 bases lying between them. The CDR3 extends over 17 amino acids. This CDR3 reads CASSPPRGAYGNQPQHF. CDR3 DNA sequence: TGCGCCAGCAGTCCCCCCCGGGGGGCGTATGGCAATCAGCCCCAGCATTTT.

The V gene is TRBV4-3, the J gene TRBJ2-2, with 8 positions matching TRBD2. The CDR3 contains 15 residues. Germline loops: CDR1 LGHNA, CDR2 YSLEER. V lost 4 bases to trimming and J lost 1 base; unmatched junction nucleotides: 2. DNA for the CDR3: TGCGCCAGCAGCCTCCGGGGGGGGAACACCGGGGAGCTGTTTTTT. This sequence encodes CASSLRGGNTGELFF.

The chain uses TRBV11-3 and TRBJ2-7; TRBD1 is a possible D gene (6 bases). Trimming took 6 bases from V and 3 from J, leaving 9 bases between them. The germline gives CDR1 SGHNT, CDR2 YENEEA. The CDR3 has 12 amino acids. This CDR3 reads CASRRTDYEQYF. CDR3 DNA: TGTGCCAGCAGACGGACAGACTACGAGCAGTACTTC.

The chain carries TRBV28 and TRBJ2-2; D unclear. CDR1 is MDHEN and CDR2 is SYDVKM in the germline V gene. The V gene lost 5 bases and the J gene lost 4 bases, with 17 bases spanning the gap. The CDR3 covers 16 residues. The CDR3 nucleotides read TGTGCCAGCAGTCCTGCTTGGCTAGTGGGCACCGGGGAGCTGTTTTTT. As protein: CASSPAWLVGTGELFF.

The chain carries TRBV7-8 and TRBJ1-1; no reliable D call. V was clipped by 5 bases and J by 1 base, with 11 bases between them. Germline CDR1 SGHVS, CDR2 FQNEAQ. This CDR3 has 14 residues. The CDR3 region is CASSQDPANTEAFF. The CDR3 bases are TGTGCCAGCAGCCAGGATCCGGCGAACACTGAAGCTTTCTTT.

The V call is TRBV5-1, the J call TRBJ2-5, with TRBD1 as a possible D gene (5 bases). CDR1 and CDR2 (germline): SGHRS, YFSETQ. V lost 2 bases and J 4 bases, leaving 12 bases between the germline ends. The CDR3 sequence is 14 residues long. As DNA, the CDR3 is TGCGCCAGCAGCTTTCAGGGTTTGGGAGAGACCCAGTACTTC. The encoded protein is CASSFQGLGETQYF.

In DNA form, the CDR3 reads TGTGCCAGCAGCAGGGGGCCGAACACCGGGGAGCTGTTTTTT. Translating it yields CASSRGPNTGELFF. This chain joins TRBV6-6 and TRBJ2-2, with 8 bases that match TRBD1. This CDR3 region has 14 residues. Germline lookup yields CDR1 MNHNY and CDR2 SVGAGI (reference sequence). Unmatched junction bases numbered 0, after V lost 6 bases and J lost 0 bases.